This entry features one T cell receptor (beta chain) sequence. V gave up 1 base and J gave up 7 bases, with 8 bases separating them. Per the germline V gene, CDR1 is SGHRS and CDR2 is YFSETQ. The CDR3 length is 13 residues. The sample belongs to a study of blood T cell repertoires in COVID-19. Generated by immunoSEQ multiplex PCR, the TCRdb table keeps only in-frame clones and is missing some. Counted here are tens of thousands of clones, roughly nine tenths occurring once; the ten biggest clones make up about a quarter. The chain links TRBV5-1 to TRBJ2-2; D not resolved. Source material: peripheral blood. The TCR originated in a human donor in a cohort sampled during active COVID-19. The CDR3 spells CASSLFEHGELFF. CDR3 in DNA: TGCGCCAGCAGCTTGTTCGAGCACGGGGAGCTGTTTTTT.